This T cell receptor (beta chain) was obtained from a study of CD8 T cells in ankylosing spondylitis. This clonotype was recorded many times. The CDR3 has 15 amino acids. Germline V gene sequence: CDR1 DFQATT, CDR2 SNEGSKA (reference sequence). V shed 5 bases and J 6 bases; nucleotides not matched to a gene: 16. TCRdb called the 5' RACE reads again in MiXCR, with one record for every CDR3 protein. Of about 150,000 distinct CDR3 sequences detected, around 7.9% appear once; the ten largest clones hold roughly 12%. This TCR was sampled from a female donor with ankylosing spondylitis or in good health (not recorded which). V and J are TRBV20-1 and TRBJ2-7; 7 nucleotides agree with TRBD1. The sequenced sample was blood, either unsorted or a sorted T cell fraction (not recorded which). CDR3 sequence reads: CSALQGPSRESEQYF. Here the CDR3 DNA reads TGCAGTGCTCTACAGGGGCCTTCTAGGGAGAGCGAGCAGTACTTC.